This T cell receptor beta chain is from a study of long-term antiretroviral therapy in people with HIV. Study-level findings and limits: Comparison with controls showed narrower CDR3 length ranges in HIV repertoires.

Germline V gene sequence: CDR1 SGHRS, CDR2 YFSETQ. The CDR3 has 15 amino acids. V dropped 4 bases and J dropped 3; count of bases not matched to a gene: 6. A v3.0 immunoSEQ assay was performed at survey level. Some clones are missing from TCRdb's copy, which holds only in-frame ones; the method was immunoSEQ multiplex PCR. The sample lists about 22,000 clones; about nine tenths were seen once. Comment on this clone: The antigen is not known.

The sequence was obtained from a woman in her 30s with HIV. The sample here was unsorted PBMCs, taken 1.8 years before starting antiretroviral therapy. V gene TRBV5-1 combines with J gene TRBJ1-4; 7 bases map to TRBD1. The CDR3 sequence is CASSLQGSANEKLFF. The CDR3 region has the DNA TGCGCCAGCAGCCTACAGGGGAGCGCTAATGAAAAACTGTTTTTT.